These 20 T cell receptor beta chains came from one sample sequenced in a study of blood T cell repertoires in COVID-19. Using immunoSEQ multiplex PCR, the repertoire was profiled, and TCRdb retains in-frame clones only, with some absent. The table includes over 120,000 clones, around nine tenths detected once. The sequenced sample was peripheral blood. The receptors come from a human donor in a cohort sampled during active COVID-19.

V and J are TRBV12-3 or TRBV12-4 and TRBJ2-3; TRBD1 agrees at 7 bases. Trimming cost V 5 bases and J 8 bases; bases outside gene matches: 4. The CDR3 is made up of 12 amino acids. Here the CDR3 DNA reads TGTGCCAGCAGTGCTCCAGGGGGTACGCAGTATTTT. It specifies CASSAPGGTQYF.

The chain links TRBV6-5 to TRBJ1-2; TRBD1 aligns across 7 bases. V shed 6 bases and J 8 bases; nucleotides not matched to a gene: 3. This CDR3 has 11 amino acids. CDR1 and CDR2 from the germline V gene are MNHEY and SVGAGI. The CDR3 DNA sequence: TGTGCCAGCAGACGACAGGGAGGCTACACCTTC. It translates to CASRRQGGYTF.

The count of this clone is one. V and J are TRBV11-2 and TRBJ1-2; the match to TRBD1 covers 7 bases. The trim removed 5 bases at V and 5 bases at J, leaving 17 bases unmatched. The CDR3 runs to 17 residues. CDR1 and CDR2 from the germline V gene are SGHAT and FQNNGV. CDR3 nucleotide sequence: TGTGCCAGCAGCCCAGGGGTAGAGACAGGGTCGGAGTATGGCTACACCTTC. Translated: CASSPGVETGSEYGYTF.

This chain uses TRBV6-2 or TRBV6-3 with TRBJ1-5; TRBD1 agrees at 8 bases. CDR1 and CDR2 from the germline V gene are MNHEY and SVGEGT. V lost 5 bases and J lost 3; bases outside the gene matches: 6. The length of the CDR3 is 15 residues. DNA of the CDR3: TGTGCCAGCAGTGACTACAGGGGGATCAATCAGCCCCAGCATTTT. This encodes CASSDYRGINQPQHF.

CDR3 nucleotides: TGTGCCAGCAGCTTCCCGGGGACAGGGGAGAGGAATGAGCAGTTCTTC. Its protein product is CASSFPGTGERNEQFF. The J gene is TRBJ2-1, the V gene TRBV7-3, with 10 bases matching TRBD1. Trimming cost V 3 bases and J 7 bases; bases outside gene matches: 9. Germline lookup yields CDR1 SGHTA and CDR2 FQGTGA. This CDR3 has 16 residues. The full variable domain, in which reference TRBV7-3 and TRBJ2-1 provide the parts outside the CDR3, is GAGVSQTPSNKVTEKGKYVELRCDPISGHTALYWYRQSLGQGPEFLIYFQGTGAADDSGLPNDRFFAVRPEGSVSTLKIQRTERGDSAVYLCASSFPGTGERNEQFFGPGTRLTVL.

The gene calls are TRBV5-6 and TRBJ2-5; TRBD1 is a possible D gene (5 bases). The germline V and J ends were trimmed by 0 bases and 3 bases, with 9 bases remaining between them. Germline loops: CDR1 SGHDT, CDR2 YYEEEE. The CDR3 has 14 residues. This chain's CDR3 is CASSLDRLEETQYF. Here the CDR3 DNA reads TGTGCCAGCAGCTTGGACAGGTTGGAAGAGACCCAGTACTTC. The variable domain in full, with the rest retrieved from reference TRBV5-6 and TRBJ2-5, is DAGVTQSPTHLIKTRGQQVTLRCSPKSGHDTVSWYQQALGQGPQFIFQYYEEEERQRGNFPDRFSGHQFPNYSSELNVNALLLGDSALYLCASSLDRLEETQYFGPGTRLLVL.

This clone was seen only a few times. This rearrangement joins TRBV7-8 to TRBJ2-7; possibly TRBD1 for D (5 bases). CDR1 and CDR2 from the germline V gene are SGHVS and FQNEAQ. There are 14 residues in the CDR3. V was clipped by 3 bases and J by 4 bases, with 13 bases between them. The CDR3 nucleotides read TGTGCCAGCAGCTTGAGTCAGGGCATGTACGAGCAGTACTTC. As protein: CASSLSQGMYEQYF. The whole variable domain, filled in from reference TRBV7-8 and TRBJ2-7, reads GAGVSQSPRYKVAKRGQDVALRCDPISGHVSLFWYQQALGQGPEFLTYFQNEAQLDKSGLPSDRFFAERPEGSVSTLKIQRTQQEDSAVYLCASSLSQGMYEQYFGPGTRLTVT.

The chain couples TRBV10-2 to TRBJ2-2, with TRBD1 matching over 8 bases. Germline CDR1 WSHSY, CDR2 SAAADI. V was pared by 4 bases and J by 4 bases, with 8 bases of the junction left unmatched. The CDR3 covers 16 residues. CDR3 bases: TGCGCCAGCAGTGGCGGACAGGGCAGGGGCACCGGGGAGCTGTTTTTT. Its protein product is CASSGGQGRGTGELFF.

J is TRBJ1-3 and V is TRBV10-3; unclear D gene. Germline CDR1 reads ENHRY; CDR2 reads SYGVKD. The V end lost 9 bases, the J end lost 2 bases, and 11 bases lay between the germline ends. The CDR3 has 13 residues. As DNA, the CDR3 is TGTGCCATGAGGAGGGAAACTGGAAACACCATATATTTT. Amino acids: CAMRRETGNTIYF.

The CDR3 loop reads CASRPGTSLTGELFF. For the CDR3, the DNA is TGTGCCAGCAGGCCCGGGACTAGCCTGACCGGGGAGCTGTTTTTT. This chain connects TRBV7-9 to TRBJ2-2, with 9 bases lining up with TRBD2. Trimming cost V 6 bases and J 5 bases; bases outside gene matches: 7. CDR1 SEHNR and CDR2 FQNEAQ come from the germline V gene (reference sequence). This CDR3 region has 15 residues.

The V gene is TRBV18, the J gene TRBJ1-2, with D possibly being TRBD1 (6 bases). This CDR3 contains 15 residues. With 1 base removed from V and 3 bases from J, the gap between germline ends came to 12 bases. Germline V lookup: CDR1 KGHSH, CDR2 LQKENI. For the CDR3, the DNA is TGTGCCAGCTCACCACGAGGGGGGGCGGACTATGGCTACACCTTC. Translating it yields CASSPRGGADYGYTF.

This sequence joins TRBV5-5 and TRBJ2-1; TRBD1 is a possible D gene (6 bases). The length of the CDR3 is 14 residues. V was trimmed by 0 bases and J by 2 bases, leaving 6 bases between them. Germline V gives CDR1 SGHKS, CDR2 YYEKEE (reference sequence). The CDR3 DNA sequence: TGTGCCAGCAGCTTGGACAGGGCCTACAATGAGCAGTTCTTC. Protein: CASSLDRAYNEQFF.

V gene TRBV5-1 combines with J gene TRBJ2-1; the D is unclear. V lost 0 bases and J lost 0, with 7 bases in between. CDR1 and CDR2 (germline): SGHRS, YFSETQ. CDR3 length equals 15 residues. The CDR3 sequence is CASSLGSRSYNEQFF. CDR3 nucleotides: TGCGCCAGCAGCTTGGGTTCCCGCTCCTACAATGAGCAGTTCTTC.

The V and J genes are TRBV4-1 and TRBJ2-5; TRBD2 aligns across 9 bases. The J segment lost 5 bases and the V segment lost 0 bases, leaving 16 bases of the junction unmatched. Per germline, CDR1 MGHRA and CDR2 YSYEKL. The CDR3 is 19 residues long. The CDR3 spells CASSQDPMHRGGAGETQYF. CDR3 coding DNA: TGCGCCAGCAGCCAAGATCCCATGCATCGCGGGGGGGCCGGGGAGACCCAGTACTTC.

V is TRBV9 and J is TRBJ2-1, with D tentatively TRBD1 (5 bases). Germline V CDR1 and CDR2: SGDLS, YYNGEE. V lost 4 bases, J lost 4 bases, and 12 bases lay in between. The CDR3 is 14 amino acids. The CDR3 region is CASSLQGDYNEQFF. CDR3 in DNA: TGTGCCAGCAGCCTCCAAGGGGATTACAATGAGCAGTTCTTC.

The CDR3 DNA sequence: TGTGCCAGCAGTGATAGGCAGGGGGAAAATGAGCAGTTCTTC. Its translation: CASSDRQGENEQFF. The chain is built from TRBV11-3 and TRBJ2-1; 7 positions agree with TRBD1. The CDR3 covers 14 residues. J lost 7 bases, V lost 6 bases, and 9 bases had no gene match. Germline V CDR1 and CDR2: SGHNT, YENEEA.

This chain joins TRBV7-2 and TRBJ1-2; the D gene is possibly TRBD1 (5 bases). Germline V lookup: CDR1 SGHTA, CDR2 FQGNSA. This CDR3 comprises 16 residues. Trimming pared 5 bases from V and 7 bases from J, leaving 23 bases between. This chain's CDR3 is CASSPKPALLGGGYTF. CDR3 nucleotides: TGTGCCAGCAGCCCTAAACCGGCACTCCTGGGGGGTGGCTACACCTTC.

The V and J genes are TRBV7-2 and TRBJ1-6; 7 bases are a match to TRBD1. The V gene end was trimmed by 5 bases and the J gene end by 7 bases; junction bases not matched to a gene: 5. Per the germline V gene, CDR1 is SGHTA and CDR2 is FQGNSA. The CDR3 has 14 residues. CDR3 coding DNA: TGTGCCAGCAGCCCGACAGGGAAAAATTCACCCCTCCACTTT. Encoded protein: CASSPTGKNSPLHF.

The V gene is TRBV18, the J gene TRBJ2-1; TRBD2 agrees at 10 bases. The V gene's germline CDR1 is KGHSH and CDR2 LQKENI. This CDR3 has 17 amino acids. Trimming cost V 3 bases and J 6 bases; bases outside gene matches: 11. In nucleotides, the CDR3 is TGTGCCAGCTCACCCCTGGAGCGGGGGGGCCTCGGCAATGAGCAGTTCTTC. It encodes CASSPLERGGLGNEQFF.

This clone occurred once. The V call is TRBV6-6, the J call TRBJ2-3; the match to TRBD2 covers 11 bases. Germline V CDR1 and CDR2: MNHNY, SVGAGI (reference sequence). After removal of 2 bases from V and 1 base from J, the junction contained 2 bases not matched to a gene. There are 16 residues in the CDR3. CDR3 region: CASSYLLAGGTDTQYF. The CDR3 nucleotides read TGTGCCAGCAGTTACCTACTAGCGGGGGGCACAGATACGCAGTATTTT.